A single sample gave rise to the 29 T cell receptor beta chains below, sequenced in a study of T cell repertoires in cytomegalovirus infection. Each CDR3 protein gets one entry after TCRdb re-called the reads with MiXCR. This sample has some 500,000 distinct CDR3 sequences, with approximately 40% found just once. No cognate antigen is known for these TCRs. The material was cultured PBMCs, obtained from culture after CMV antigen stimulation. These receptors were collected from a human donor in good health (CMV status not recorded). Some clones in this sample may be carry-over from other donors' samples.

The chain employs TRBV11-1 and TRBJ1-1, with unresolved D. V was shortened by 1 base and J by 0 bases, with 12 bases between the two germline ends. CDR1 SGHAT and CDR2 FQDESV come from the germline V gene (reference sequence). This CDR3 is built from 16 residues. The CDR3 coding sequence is TGTGCCAGCAGCTTAGTCTCAAACGGCTTGAACACTGAAGCTTTCTTT. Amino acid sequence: CASSLVSNGLNTEAFF.

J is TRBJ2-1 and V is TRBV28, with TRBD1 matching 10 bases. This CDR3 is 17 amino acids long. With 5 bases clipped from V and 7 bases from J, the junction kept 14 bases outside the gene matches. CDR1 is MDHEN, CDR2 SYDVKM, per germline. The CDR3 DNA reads TGTGCCAGCAGTGACCCGGGACCGGGACAGGGGTTAAATGAGCAGTTCTTC. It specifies CASSDPGPGQGLNEQFF.

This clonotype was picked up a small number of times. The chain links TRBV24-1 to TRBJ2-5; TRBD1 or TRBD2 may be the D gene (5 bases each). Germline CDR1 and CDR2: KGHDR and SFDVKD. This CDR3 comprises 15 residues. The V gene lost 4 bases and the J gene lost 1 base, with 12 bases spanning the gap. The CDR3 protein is CATSDPTRGQETQYF. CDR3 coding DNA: TGTGCCACCAGTGACCCCACTAGGGGCCAAGAGACCCAGTACTTC.

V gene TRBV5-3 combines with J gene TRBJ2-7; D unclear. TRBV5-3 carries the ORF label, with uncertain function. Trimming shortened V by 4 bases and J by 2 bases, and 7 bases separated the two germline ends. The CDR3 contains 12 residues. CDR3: CARSLPTYEQYF. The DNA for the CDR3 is TGTGCCAGAAGCCTACCCACCTACGAGCAGTACTTC.

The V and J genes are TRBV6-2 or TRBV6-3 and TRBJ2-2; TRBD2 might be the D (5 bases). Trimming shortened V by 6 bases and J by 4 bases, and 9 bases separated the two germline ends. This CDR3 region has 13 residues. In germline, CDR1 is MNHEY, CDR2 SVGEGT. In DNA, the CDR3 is TGTGCCAGCAGGGAGGATGGCACCGGGGAGCTGTTTTTT. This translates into CASREDGTGELFF.

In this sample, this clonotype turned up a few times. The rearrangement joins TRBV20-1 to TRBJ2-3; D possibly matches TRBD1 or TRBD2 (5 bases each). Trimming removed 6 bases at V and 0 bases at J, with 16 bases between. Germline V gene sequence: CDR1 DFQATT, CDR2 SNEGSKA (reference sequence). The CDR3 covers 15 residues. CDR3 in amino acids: CSAPRGDRSTDTQYF. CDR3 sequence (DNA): TGCAGTGCCCCTAGGGGAGACAGAAGCACAGATACGCAGTATTTT.

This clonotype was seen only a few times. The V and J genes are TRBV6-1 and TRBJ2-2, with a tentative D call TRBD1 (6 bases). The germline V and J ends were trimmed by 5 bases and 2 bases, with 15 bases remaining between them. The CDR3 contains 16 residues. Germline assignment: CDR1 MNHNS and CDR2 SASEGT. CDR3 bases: TGTGCCAGCAGTTACAGGGTGGGGGTAAACACCGGGGAGCTGTTTTTT. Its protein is CASSYRVGVNTGELFF.

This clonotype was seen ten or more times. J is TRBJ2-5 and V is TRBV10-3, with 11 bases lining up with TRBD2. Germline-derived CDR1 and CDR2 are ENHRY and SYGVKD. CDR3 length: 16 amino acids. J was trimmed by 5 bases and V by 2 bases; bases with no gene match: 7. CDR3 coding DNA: TGTGCCATCAGTGAGAACCTAGCGGGGGGTATGGAGACCCAGTACTTC. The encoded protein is CAISENLAGGMETQYF.

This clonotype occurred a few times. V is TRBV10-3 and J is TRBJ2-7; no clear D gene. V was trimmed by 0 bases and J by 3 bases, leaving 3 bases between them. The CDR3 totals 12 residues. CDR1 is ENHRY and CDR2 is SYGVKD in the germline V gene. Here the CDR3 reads CAISESNYEQYF. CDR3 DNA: TGTGCCATCAGTGAGTCGAACTACGAGCAGTACTTC.

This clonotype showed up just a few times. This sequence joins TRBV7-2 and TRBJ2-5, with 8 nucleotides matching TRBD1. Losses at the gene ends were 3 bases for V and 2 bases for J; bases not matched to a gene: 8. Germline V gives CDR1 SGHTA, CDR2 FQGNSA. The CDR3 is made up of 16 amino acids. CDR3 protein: CASSLGPGGGQETQYF. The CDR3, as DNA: TGTGCCAGCAGCTTGGGCCCAGGGGGCGGTCAAGAGACCCAGTACTTC.

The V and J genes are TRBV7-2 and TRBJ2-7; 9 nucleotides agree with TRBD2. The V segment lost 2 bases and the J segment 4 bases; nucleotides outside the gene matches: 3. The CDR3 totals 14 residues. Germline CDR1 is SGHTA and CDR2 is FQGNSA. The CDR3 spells CASSLPREGYEQYF. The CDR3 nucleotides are TGTGCCAGCAGCTTACCGCGGGAGGGATACGAGCAGTACTTC.

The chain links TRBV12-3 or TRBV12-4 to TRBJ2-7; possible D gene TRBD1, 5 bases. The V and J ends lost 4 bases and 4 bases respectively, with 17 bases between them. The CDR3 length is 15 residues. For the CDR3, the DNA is TGTGCCAGCAGTTCGGTAAGGACAACCCAGTACGAGCAGTACTTC. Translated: CASSSVRTTQYEQYF.

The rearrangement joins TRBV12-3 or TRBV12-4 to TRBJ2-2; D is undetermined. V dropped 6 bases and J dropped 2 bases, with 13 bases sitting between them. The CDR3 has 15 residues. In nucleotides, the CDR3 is TGTGCCAGCAGCGATAGGACGGGTAACACCGGGGAGCTGTTTTTT. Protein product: CASSDRTGNTGELFF.

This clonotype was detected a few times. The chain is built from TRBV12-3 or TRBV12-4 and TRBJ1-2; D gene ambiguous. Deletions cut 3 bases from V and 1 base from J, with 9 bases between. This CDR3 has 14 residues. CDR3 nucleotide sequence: TGTGCCAGCAGTTTCGGTAGCCATAACTATGGCTACACCTTC. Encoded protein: CASSFGSHNYGYTF.

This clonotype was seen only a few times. The CDR3 nucleotides read TGTGCCAGCAGCGCGAGAGGGGGAGCAGATCAGCCCCAGCATTTT. Translation gives CASSARGGADQPQHF. The genes are TRBV7-2 and TRBJ1-5; tentative D call: TRBD1 (6 bases). The CDR3 runs to 15 residues. Germline values: CDR1 SGHTA, CDR2 FQGNSA. The germline V and J ends were trimmed by 5 bases and 5 bases, with 16 bases remaining between them.

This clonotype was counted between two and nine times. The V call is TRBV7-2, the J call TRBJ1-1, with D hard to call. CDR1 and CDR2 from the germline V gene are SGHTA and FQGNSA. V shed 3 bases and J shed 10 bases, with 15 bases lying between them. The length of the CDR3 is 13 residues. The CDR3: CASSFAPYFPAFF. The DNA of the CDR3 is TGTGCCAGCAGCTTCGCCCCGTATTTTCCAGCTTTCTTT.

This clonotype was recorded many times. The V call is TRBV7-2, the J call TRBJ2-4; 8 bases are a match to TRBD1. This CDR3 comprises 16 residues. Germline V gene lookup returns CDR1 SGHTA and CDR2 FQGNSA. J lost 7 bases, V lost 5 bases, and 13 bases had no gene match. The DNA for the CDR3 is TGTGCCAGCAGCCCCCGGACAGGGACGGCTGGGAACATTCAGTACTTC. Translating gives CASSPRTGTAGNIQYF.

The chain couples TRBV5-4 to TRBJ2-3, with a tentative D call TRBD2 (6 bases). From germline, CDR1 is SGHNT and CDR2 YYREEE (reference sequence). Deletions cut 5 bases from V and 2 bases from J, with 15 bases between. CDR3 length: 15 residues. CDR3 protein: CASSHPSAATDTQYF. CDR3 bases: TGTGCCAGCAGTCATCCTAGCGCCGCCACAGATACGCAGTATTTT. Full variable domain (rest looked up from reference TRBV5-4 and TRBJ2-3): ETGVTQSPTHLIKTRGQQVTLRCSSQSGHNTVSWYQQALGQGPQFIFQYYREEENGRGNFPPRFSGLQFPNYSSELNVNALELDDSALYLCASSHPSAATDTQYFGPGTRLTVL.

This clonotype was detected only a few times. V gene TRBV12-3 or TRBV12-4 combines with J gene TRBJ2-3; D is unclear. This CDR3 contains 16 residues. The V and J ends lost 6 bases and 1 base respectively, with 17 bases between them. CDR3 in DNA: TGTGCCAGCAGCCCCCGGAGTAGGCCACGCACAGATACGCAGTATTTT. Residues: CASSPRSRPRTDTQYF.

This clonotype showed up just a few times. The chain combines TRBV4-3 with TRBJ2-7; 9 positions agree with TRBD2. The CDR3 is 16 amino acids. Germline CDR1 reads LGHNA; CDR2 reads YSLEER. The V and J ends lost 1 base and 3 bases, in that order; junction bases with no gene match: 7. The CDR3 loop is CASSQGAGLAGYEQYF. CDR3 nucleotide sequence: TGCGCCAGCAGCCAAGGTGCGGGACTAGCCGGCTACGAGCAGTACTTC.

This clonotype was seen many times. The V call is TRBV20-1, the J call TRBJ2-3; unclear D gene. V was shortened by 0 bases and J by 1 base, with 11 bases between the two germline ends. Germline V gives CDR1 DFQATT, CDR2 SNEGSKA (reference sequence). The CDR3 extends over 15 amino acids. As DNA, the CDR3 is TGCAGTGCTAGAGATCCGGGTTGGGGCACAGATACGCAGTATTTT. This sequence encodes CSARDPGWGTDTQYF.

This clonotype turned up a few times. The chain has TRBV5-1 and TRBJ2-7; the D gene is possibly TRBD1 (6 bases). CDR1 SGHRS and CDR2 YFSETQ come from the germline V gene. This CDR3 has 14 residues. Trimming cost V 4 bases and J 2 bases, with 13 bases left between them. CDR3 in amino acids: CASSHPDRTYEQYF. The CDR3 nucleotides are TGCGCCAGCAGCCACCCGGACAGAACCTACGAGCAGTACTTC. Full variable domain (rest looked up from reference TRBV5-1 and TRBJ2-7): KAGVTQTPRYLIKTRGQQVTLSCSPISGHRSVSWYQQTPGQGLQFLFEYFSETQRNKGNFPGRFSGRQFSNSRSEMNVSTLELGDSALYLCASSHPDRTYEQYFGPGTRLTVT.

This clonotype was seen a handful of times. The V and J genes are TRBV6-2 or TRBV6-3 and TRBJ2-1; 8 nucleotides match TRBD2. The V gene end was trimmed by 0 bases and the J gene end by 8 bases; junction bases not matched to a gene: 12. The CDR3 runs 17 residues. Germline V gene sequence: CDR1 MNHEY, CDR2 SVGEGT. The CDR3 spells CASSYSSRSGSWDEQFF. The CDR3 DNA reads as TGTGCCAGCAGTTACTCGAGTAGAAGCGGGAGTTGGGATGAGCAGTTCTTC.

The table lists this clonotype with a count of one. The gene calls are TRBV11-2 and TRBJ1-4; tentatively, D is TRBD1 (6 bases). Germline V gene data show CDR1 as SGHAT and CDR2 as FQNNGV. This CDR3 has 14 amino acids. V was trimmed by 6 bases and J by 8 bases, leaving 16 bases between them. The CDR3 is CASSTGQSLEKLFF. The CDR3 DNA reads TGTGCCAGCAGTACTGGACAGAGTCTAGAAAAACTGTTTTTT.

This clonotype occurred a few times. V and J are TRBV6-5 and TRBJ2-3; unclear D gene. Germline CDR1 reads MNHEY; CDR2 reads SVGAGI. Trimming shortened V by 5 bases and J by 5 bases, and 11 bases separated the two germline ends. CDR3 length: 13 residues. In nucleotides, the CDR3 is TGTGCCAGCAGTCCTGGACCACTAGATACGCAGTATTTT. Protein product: CASSPGPLDTQYF.

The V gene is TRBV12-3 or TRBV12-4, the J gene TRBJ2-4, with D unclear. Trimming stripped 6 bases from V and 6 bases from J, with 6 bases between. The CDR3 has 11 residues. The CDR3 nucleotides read TGTGCCAGCAGACAGACAAACATTCAGTACTTC. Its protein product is CASRQTNIQYF.

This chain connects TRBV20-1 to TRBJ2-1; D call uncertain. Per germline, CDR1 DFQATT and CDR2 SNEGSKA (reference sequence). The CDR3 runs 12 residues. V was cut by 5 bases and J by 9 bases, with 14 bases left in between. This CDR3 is CSAATLLGEQFF. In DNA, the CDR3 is TGCAGTGCTGCCACCCTCCTTGGTGAGCAGTTCTTC.

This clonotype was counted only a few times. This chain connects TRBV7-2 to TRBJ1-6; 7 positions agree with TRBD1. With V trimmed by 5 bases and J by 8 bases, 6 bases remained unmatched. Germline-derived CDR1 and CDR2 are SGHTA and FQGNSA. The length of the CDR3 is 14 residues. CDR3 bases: TGTGCCAGCAGCCGCCGGGACAGAGATTCACCCCTCCACTTT. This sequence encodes CASSRRDRDSPLHF. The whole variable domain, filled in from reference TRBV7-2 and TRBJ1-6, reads GAGVSQSPSNKVTEKGKDVELRCDPISGHTALYWYRQSLGQGLEFLIYFQGNSAPDKSGLPSDRFSAERTGGSVSTLTIQRTQQEDSAVYLCASSRRDRDSPLHFGNGTRLTVT.

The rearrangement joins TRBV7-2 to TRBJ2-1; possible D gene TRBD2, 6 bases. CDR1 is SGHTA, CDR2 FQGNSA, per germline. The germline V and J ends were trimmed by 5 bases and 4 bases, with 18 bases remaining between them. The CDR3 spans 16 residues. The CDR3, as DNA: TGTGCCAGCAGCCAACTCAAGCGGGTCGAATACAATGAGCAGTTCTTC. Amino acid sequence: CASSQLKRVEYNEQFF.